This T cell receptor beta chain derives from a study of blood T cells in healthy people across ages. Total RNA, at least 5.5 micrograms per sample, came from PBMCs. A few counts support this clonotype. PCR was performed a second time for about 6 to 11 cycles using a sample-barcoded 5' primer and a J-beta primer mix. Each CDR3 protein is one row after TCRdb ran MiXCR on the 5' RACE reads. Of roughly 800,000 distinct CDR3 sequences in the sample, around 25% were seen once. The trim removed 5 bases at V and 3 bases at J, leaving 8 bases unmatched. The CDR3 runs to 16 residues. CDR1 and CDR2 (germline): MNHEY, SMNVEV (reference sequence). These data were also reused for a study on T cells of mothers and their children.

The sequencing input was blood. This receptor was identified in a boy aged 10-17 years in good health. The chain joins TRBV27 to TRBJ2-2; TRBD1 matches 8 bases. CDR3 DNA sequence: TGTGCCAGCAGTCCGATCAGGGGGCCCGACACCGGGGAGCTGTTTTTT. As protein: CASSPIRGPDTGELFF.